Shown below are 30 T cell receptor beta chains from a single sample sequenced in a study of cytomegalovirus exposure and HLA in healthy donors. With 60 Vbeta and 13 Jbeta primers, the PCR was carried out. The assay was immunoSEQ multiplex PCR, and TCRdb's table has in-frame clones only and misses some. The sample lists about 60,000 clones; more than 65% were seen once. Sequencing input: PBMCs. These receptors were taken from a middle-aged man in good health and CMV-seropositive.

As to this clone: The junction differs from germline at one of its ends, possibly a read error. This sample includes further DNA sequences coding for the same CDR3. The chain joins TRBV25-1 to TRBJ1-1; D remains ambiguous. Germline V gene lookup returns CDR1 MGHDK and CDR2 SYGVNS. This CDR3 is 15 amino acids long. The CDR3 DNA reads TGTGCCAGCCGTCTAGGGAGCGGAAAGAACACTGAAGCCTTCTTT. This gives the protein CASRLGSGKNTEAFF.

This clone was detected only once. V and J are TRBV12-5 and TRBJ2-1, with D hard to call. Germline CDR1 and CDR2: LGHNT and FRNRAP. V was cut by 0 bases and J by 7 bases, with 16 bases left in between. The CDR3 sequence is 16 residues long. The CDR3 sequence: CASGLVLISQPNEQFF. Here the CDR3 DNA reads TGTGCTAGTGGTTTGGTACTGATTTCTCAACCGAATGAGCAGTTCTTC.

This clone was detected a few times. The gene calls are TRBV5-4 and TRBJ1-3, with 10 bases aligning to TRBD1. The CDR3 has 14 residues. Losses at the gene ends were 4 bases for V and 5 bases for J; bases not matched to a gene: 3. Per the germline V gene, CDR1 is SGHNT and CDR2 is YYREEE (reference sequence). This CDR3 reads CASSEGQGRNTIYF. The CDR3 nucleotides are TGTGCCAGCAGCGAGGGACAGGGGAGAAACACCATATATTTT.

This chain joins TRBV19 and TRBJ2-1; TRBD2 agrees at 7 bases. Germline loops: CDR1 LNHDA, CDR2 SQIVND (reference sequence). This CDR3 region has 14 residues. V gave up 4 bases and J gave up 4 bases; unmatched junction bases: 4. The CDR3 here is CASSKSGVYNEQFF. In nucleotides, the CDR3 is TGTGCCAGTAGTAAAAGCGGGGTATACAATGAGCAGTTCTTC.

This chain joins TRBV18 and TRBJ1-1; TRBD1 matches at 9 bases. CDR1 and CDR2 from the germline V gene are KGHSH and LQKENI. Trimming took 4 bases from V and 5 from J; bases not matched to a gene: 8. The length of the CDR3 is 15 residues. The CDR3 DNA reads TGTGCCAGCTCACTCACAGGGGGCGCGGAGACTGAAGCTTTCTTT. Amino acid sequence: CASSLTGGAETEAFF.

This clone occurred once. The rearrangement uses TRBV6-1 and TRBJ2-3; 8 positions agree with TRBD2. CDR3 length: 15 residues. J was trimmed by 2 bases and V by 3 bases; bases with no gene match: 4. Germline CDR1 is MNHNS and CDR2 is SASEGT. The CDR3, as DNA: TGTGCCAGCAGTGATAGCGGGGCCCCCACAGATACGCAGTATTTT. Translation gives CASSDSGAPTDTQYF.

The V call is TRBV6-1, the J call TRBJ1-3, with D unclear. From germline, CDR1 is MNHNS and CDR2 SASEGT. V lost 10 bases, J lost 0 bases, and 13 bases lay in between. The CDR3 sequence is 14 residues long. This CDR3 reads CAINSLSSGNTIYF. The CDR3 DNA follows: TGTGCCATTAACTCACTGAGCTCTGGAAACACCATATATTTT.

This sequence joins TRBV5-1 and TRBJ2-2, with 11 bases fitting TRBD1. Germline CDR1 is SGHRS and CDR2 is YFSETQ. The CDR3 contains 16 residues. The V gene end was trimmed by 1 base and the J gene end by 4 bases; junction bases not matched to a gene: 3. DNA of the CDR3: TGCGCCAGCAGCTTGATGGACAGGGGGCTCACCGGGGAGCTGTTTTTT. Its translation: CASSLMDRGLTGELFF. The variable domain in full, with the rest retrieved from reference TRBV5-1 and TRBJ2-2, is KAGVTQTPRYLIKTRGQQVTLSCSPISGHRSVSWYQQTPGQGLQFLFEYFSETQRNKGNFPGRFSGRQFSNSRSEMNVSTLELGDSALYLCASSLMDRGLTGELFFGEGSRLTVL.

This chain joins TRBV2 and TRBJ2-7; tentatively, D is TRBD2 (6 bases). The CDR3 is 13 amino acids. Trimming cost V 7 bases and J 0 bases, with 10 bases left between them. Germline V lookup: CDR1 SNHLY, CDR2 FYNNEI. CDR3 in DNA: TGTGCCAGCACCATGGGGGGCTCCTACGAGCAGTACTTC. Translated, it gives CASTMGGSYEQYF. The full variable domain, completed using reference TRBV2 and TRBJ2-7, is EPEVTQTPSHQVTQMGQEVILRCVPISNHLYFYWYRQILGQKVEFLVSFYNNEISEKSEIFDDQFSVERPDGSNFTLKIRSTKLEDSAMYFCASTMGGSYEQYFGPGTRLTVT.

The rearrangement links TRBV5-4 to TRBJ2-2, with unresolved D. This CDR3 comprises 13 residues. V lost 1 base and J lost 8, with 9 bases in between. The germline gives CDR1 SGHNT, CDR2 YYREEE (reference sequence). This chain's CDR3 is CASSLSWAGELFF. As DNA, the CDR3 is TGTGCCAGCAGCTTGTCGTGGGCGGGGGAGCTGTTTTTT.

The V call is TRBV18, the J call TRBJ1-1, with 9 bases lining up with TRBD1. V shed 3 bases and J 1 base; nucleotides not matched to a gene: 3. The CDR3 loop spans 15 amino acids. CDR1 is KGHSH and CDR2 is LQKENI in the germline V gene. This CDR3 reads CASSPSGQGNTEAFF. The CDR3, as DNA: TGTGCCAGCTCACCCTCGGGACAGGGGAACACTGAAGCTTTCTTT.

The chain employs TRBV6-5 and TRBJ2-7; D not resolved. This CDR3 comprises 13 residues. CDR1 MNHEY and CDR2 SVGAGI come from the germline V gene. V was cut by 2 bases and J by 7 bases, with 12 bases left in between. Here the CDR3 DNA reads TGTGCCAGCAGTTACGACGACGGCAGGGAGCAGTACTTC. Protein sequence: CASSYDDGREQYF.

The chain links TRBV30 to TRBJ1-2; D is unresolved. Trimming shortened V by 5 bases and J by 2 bases, and 12 bases separated the two germline ends. This CDR3 comprises 13 residues. Germline lookup yields CDR1 GTSNPN and CDR2 SVGIG (reference sequence). Here the CDR3 DNA reads TGTGCCTGGGGGAGCTTTACAAACTATGGCTACACCTTC. Amino acids: CAWGSFTNYGYTF.

The V and J genes are TRBV7-2 and TRBJ1-1; D is possibly TRBD1 (5 bases). Deletions cut 5 bases from V and 1 base from J, with 14 bases between. Germline V gene sequence: CDR1 SGHTA, CDR2 FQGNSA. The CDR3 runs to 15 residues. The CDR3 DNA follows: TGTGCCAGCAGCCTACAGGTCGGGGGGAACACTGAAGCTTTCTTT. It is translated as CASSLQVGGNTEAFF.

This clone has just a few counts. The chain links TRBV2 to TRBJ1-1; no clear D gene. The CDR3 has 16 amino acids. The germline V gene encodes CDR1 SNHLY and CDR2 FYNNEI. The V end was cut by 0 bases, the J end by 5 bases, with 16 bases between. The CDR3 DNA reads TGTGCCAGCAGTGAAGCCCCTGTTACACAGTATACTGAAGCTTTCTTT. Its protein product is CASSEAPVTQYTEAFF. Based on the CDR3 plus reference TRBV2 and TRBJ1-1, the full variable domain is EPEVTQTPSHQVTQMGQEVILRCVPISNHLYFYWYRQILGQKVEFLVSFYNNEISEKSEIFDDQFSVERPDGSNFTLKIRSTKLEDSAMYFCASSEAPVTQYTEAFFGQGTRLTVV.

The chain has TRBV7-2 and TRBJ2-5; 7 nucleotides align to TRBD1. The CDR3 runs to 16 residues. Germline V lookup: CDR1 SGHTA, CDR2 FQGNSA. The V and J ends lost 2 bases and 0 bases, in that order; junction bases with no gene match: 6. In DNA form, the CDR3 reads TGTGCCAGCAGCTTATCGATAGGGACAGACCAAGAGACCCAGTACTTC. Translation: CASSLSIGTDQETQYF.

A single count supports this clone. V gene TRBV7-9 combines with J gene TRBJ1-1; 7 nucleotides agree with TRBD1. Germline V gives CDR1 SEHNR, CDR2 FQNEAQ (reference sequence). V lost 6 bases to trimming and J lost 4 bases; unmatched junction nucleotides: 5. The CDR3 covers 13 residues. Here the CDR3 DNA reads TGTGCCAGCAGTTTGACAGGGACCACTGAAGCTTTCTTT. It is translated as CASSLTGTTEAFF.

The chain uses TRBV7-7 and TRBJ2-1; 8 nucleotides align to TRBD1. The junction had 3 bases not matched to a gene; V was cut back by 5 bases and J by 6 bases. Germline V lookup: CDR1 SSHAT, CDR2 FNYEAQ (reference sequence). The CDR3 runs 13 residues. In nucleotides, the CDR3 is TGTGCCAGCAGCCCAGACAGGGGCAATGAGCAGTTCTTC. Protein sequence: CASSPDRGNEQFF.

The sample holds a few counts of this clone. V usage is TRBV4-1 and J usage is TRBJ2-3, with TRBD2 as a possible D gene (6 bases). V gave up 0 bases and J gave up 2 bases, with 12 bases separating them. The CDR3 spans 16 residues. Germline CDR1 and CDR2: MGHRA and YSYEKL. DNA for the CDR3: TGCGCCAGCAGCCAAGATAAACTAGCAGACACAGATACGCAGTATTTT. Its protein is CASSQDKLADTDTQYF.

This chain uses TRBV13 with TRBJ2-5; tentative D call: TRBD1 (7 bases). Germline V lookup: CDR1 PRHDT, CDR2 FYEKMQ (reference sequence). Trimming stripped 0 bases from V and 0 bases from J, with 11 bases between. This CDR3 is built from 16 residues. In DNA form, the CDR3 reads TGTGCCAGCAGCTTAGGGGCAGGGGGGTACCAAGAGACCCAGTACTTC. As protein: CASSLGAGGYQETQYF.

The genes are TRBV30 and TRBJ1-1; D remains ambiguous. Trimming shortened V by 0 bases and J by 1 base, and 9 bases separated the two germline ends. The CDR3 covers 14 residues. Germline CDR1 and CDR2: GTSNPN and SVGIG (reference sequence). The CDR3 sequence is CAWSVLYRNTEAFF. Here the CDR3 DNA reads TGTGCCTGGAGTGTACTTTATAGGAACACTGAAGCTTTCTTT.

Only one count was recorded for this clone. The gene calls are TRBV18 and TRBJ2-7, with TRBD1 as a possible D gene (5 bases). The V gene lost 2 bases and the J gene lost 5 bases, with 7 bases spanning the gap. The CDR3 is 12 amino acids. The germline CDR1 and CDR2 sequences are KGHSH and LQKENI. As DNA, the CDR3 is TGTGCCAGCTCACCAGACAGCGACGAGCAGTACTTC. Translation: CASSPDSDEQYF.

This clone has more than one count but fewer than ten. The chain uses TRBV5-1 and TRBJ2-7, with a weak D call TRBD2 (7 bases). There are 16 residues in the CDR3. CDR1 is SGHRS and CDR2 is YFSETQ in the germline V gene. V lost 2 bases to trimming and J lost 1 base, with 16 bases between them. CDR3 sequence reads: CASSLRGGIFSYEQYF. The CDR3 region has the DNA TGCGCCAGCAGCTTAAGGGGGGGAATATTTTCCTACGAGCAGTACTTC.

J is TRBJ2-7 and V is TRBV7-9; 12 nucleotides match TRBD2. CDR3 length: 16 residues. Trimming at V came to 7 bases and at J to 3 bases, leaving 10 bases not matched to a gene. Germline V CDR1 and CDR2: SEHNR, FQNEAQ (reference sequence). The CDR3 reads CASIRLAGAKVYEQYF. The CDR3 coding sequence is TGTGCCAGCATAAGACTAGCGGGGGCTAAAGTCTACGAGCAGTACTTC. The full variable domain, with the rest looked up from reference TRBV7-9 and TRBJ2-7, is DTGVSQNPRHKITKRGQNVTFRCDPISEHNRLYWYRQTLGQGPEFLTYFQNEAQLEKSRLLSDRFSAERPKGSFSTLEIQRTEQGDSAMYLCASIRLAGAKVYEQYFGPGTRLTVT.

This clone was found once. This chain links TRBV6-5 with TRBJ1-1; D is possibly TRBD1 (6 bases). This CDR3 contains 13 residues. In germline, CDR1 is MNHEY, CDR2 SVGAGI. V was trimmed by 8 bases and J by 3 bases, leaving 13 bases between them. The CDR3 region is CASGRGFDTEAFF. CDR3 in DNA: TGTGCCAGCGGGAGGGGGTTTGACACTGAAGCTTTCTTT.

This clone has just one count. CDR3 loop: CASSYGRNTEAFF. The CDR3 DNA sequence: TGTGCCAGCAGTTACGGGAGGAACACTGAAGCTTTCTTT. This rearrangement joins TRBV6-5 to TRBJ1-1; D gene uncertain. CDR3 length: 13 amino acids. Trimming took off 2 bases at V and 1 base at J, with 5 bases between the two ends. Germline V gene data show CDR1 as MNHEY and CDR2 as SVGAGI.

V is TRBV7-9 and J is TRBJ2-3; 8 nucleotides match TRBD1. Germline V gives CDR1 SEHNR, CDR2 FQNEAQ (reference sequence). The CDR3 has 15 amino acids. V lost 0 bases, J lost 5 bases, and 4 bases stayed unmatched. The CDR3 DNA reads TGTGCCAGCAGCTTAGCCTCCGGACAGGGAGATACGCAGTATTTT. Protein: CASSLASGQGDTQYF.

This rearrangement joins TRBV5-4 to TRBJ1-5; 8 bases match TRBD1. Germline CDR1 is SGHNT and CDR2 is YYREEE (reference sequence). There are 15 residues in the CDR3. The V and J ends lost 2 bases and 1 base, in that order; junction bases with no gene match: 2. The CDR3: CASSFGQGSNQPQHF. CDR3 sequence (DNA): TGTGCCAGCAGCTTTGGACAGGGAAGCAATCAGCCCCAGCATTTT.

In this sample, this clone turned up a few times. It may be a read error: a sequence one base away is much more abundant. J is TRBJ1-1 and V is TRBV5-1; unclear D gene. From germline, CDR1 is SGHRS and CDR2 YFSETQ. CDR3 length equals 13 residues. Trimming stripped 3 bases from V and 1 base from J, with 7 bases between. This chain's CDR3 is CASSSSGNTEAFF. The CDR3 region has the DNA TGCGCCAGCAGCTCCTCAGGGAACACTGAAGCTTTCTTT. The full variable domain, its missing parts supplied by reference TRBV5-1 and TRBJ1-1, is KAGVTQTPRYLIKTRGQQVTLSCSPISGHRSVSWYQQTPGQGLQFLFEYFSETQRNKGNFPGRFSGRQFSNSRSEMNVSTLELGDSALYLCASSSSGNTEAFFGQGTRLTVV.

This clone was counted a few times. The chain joins TRBV6-5 to TRBJ2-1, with TRBD2 matching over 11 bases. The length of the CDR3 is 15 residues. CDR1 MNHEY and CDR2 SVGAGI come from the germline V gene. J lost 6 bases, V lost 10 bases, and 11 bases had no gene match. The CDR3 reads CATGRVAGGFNEQFF. CDR3 DNA: TGTGCCACCGGTCGGGTAGCGGGGGGGTTCAATGAGCAGTTCTTC.